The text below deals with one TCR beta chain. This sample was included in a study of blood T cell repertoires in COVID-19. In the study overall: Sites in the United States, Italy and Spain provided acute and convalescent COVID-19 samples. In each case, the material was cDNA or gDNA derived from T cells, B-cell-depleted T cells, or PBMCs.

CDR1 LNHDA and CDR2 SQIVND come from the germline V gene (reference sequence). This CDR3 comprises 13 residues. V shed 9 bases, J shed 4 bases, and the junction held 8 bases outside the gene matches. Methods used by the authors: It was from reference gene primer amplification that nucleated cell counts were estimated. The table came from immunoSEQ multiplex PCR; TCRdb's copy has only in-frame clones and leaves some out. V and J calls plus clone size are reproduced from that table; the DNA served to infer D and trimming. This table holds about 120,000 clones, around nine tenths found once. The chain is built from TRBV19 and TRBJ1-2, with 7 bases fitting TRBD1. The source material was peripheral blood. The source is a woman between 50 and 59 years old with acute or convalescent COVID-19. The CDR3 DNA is TGTGCCAGCATAGGGGGCGCCAGCTATGGCTACACCTTC. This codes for CASIGGASYGYTF. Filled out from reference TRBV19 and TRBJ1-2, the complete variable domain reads DGGITQSPKYLFRKEGQNVTLSCEQNLNHDAMYWYRQDPGQGLRLIYYSQIVNDFQKGDIAEGYSVSREKKESFPLTVTSAQKNPTAFYLCASIGGASYGYTFGSGTRLTVV.